The sequence of this TCR beta chain was determined in a study of blood T cell repertoires in COVID-19. Study information: Sample material is recorded as cDNA or gDNA derived from T cells, B-cell-depleted T cells, or PBMCs.

TCRdb's copy holds only in-frame clones and misses some; the assay was immunoSEQ multiplex PCR. Among about 41,000 clones listed, 70% to 90% were seen once. V was shortened by 0 bases and J by 4 bases, with 12 bases between the two germline ends. Germline CDR1 KGHSH, CDR2 LQKENI. The CDR3 totals 15 residues. Sequenced input: peripheral blood. The chain joins TRBV18 to TRBJ1-1; D is unclear. The origin of this receptor is a man aged 60 to 69 with acute or convalescent COVID-19. CDR3: CASSPPGIWATEAFF. DNA of the CDR3: TGTGCCAGCTCACCACCCGGGATCTGGGCCACTGAAGCTTTCTTT.